This T cell receptor (beta chain) is drawn from a study of cytomegalovirus exposure and HLA in healthy donors. The CDR3 extends over 15 amino acids. Trimming at V came to 4 bases and at J to 4 bases, leaving 4 bases not matched to a gene. Germline CDR1 reads LGHNA; CDR2 reads YSLEER. The PCR had 60 Vbeta and 13 Jbeta primers. The data were produced by immunoSEQ multiplex PCR, yet TCRdb's version contains in-frame clones alone and is incomplete. The sample contains under 100,000 clones, 70% to 85% of which appear only once. Sequencing was carried out using PBMCs. This rearrangement joins TRBV4-3 to TRBJ2-5; TRBD1 matches at 12 bases. The sequence was obtained from a human donor in good health. In nucleotides, the CDR3 is TGCGCCAGCAGCCCCCGGGACAGGGGGCGAGAGACCCAGTACTTC. Protein: CASSPRDRGRETQYF.